These 20 T cell receptor beta chains were all obtained from the same sample, sequenced in a study of T cell clonality in common variable immunodeficiency. The protocol was immunoSEQ multiplex PCR, while the TCRdb copy is restricted to in-frame clones and leaves out a portion. Recorded here are 25,000 to 35,000 clones, none singletons. Material for sequencing was peripheral blood mononuclear cells. The receptors stem from a person between 18 and 70 years old in good health.

This clone has only a few counts. The read gets to within 3 residues of the CDR3 end, and the germline J gene fills in the rest. This chain joins TRBV5-1 and TRBJ2-7; weak D call: TRBD1 (6 bases). CDR3 length: 15 amino acids. The germline V gene encodes CDR1 SGHRS and CDR2 YFSETQ. The germline V and J ends were trimmed by 3 bases and 2 bases, with 15 bases remaining between them. CDR3 DNA (partial): TGCGCCAGCAGCTGGGGTTGGGGGCGAACCTACGAG. This sequence encodes CASSWGWGRTYE. The full CDR3 protein reads CASSWGWGRTYEQYF.

The sample holds many counts of this clone. The DNA ends 3 residues before the CDR3 does, and the rest of the CDR3 is filled in from the germline J gene. This chain links TRBV29-1 with TRBJ1-1, with TRBD1 as a possible D gene (6 bases). Germline V gene data show CDR1 as SQVTM and CDR2 as ANQGSEA. The CDR3 consists of 12 residues. Trimming cost V 7 bases and J 5 bases, with 14 bases left between them. The CDR3 bases that were read are TGCAGCGACTACAGGGATGGAACTGAA. Translated, it gives CSDYRDGTE. The CDR3 in its entirety is CSDYRDGTEAFF.

A word on this clone: The read terminates 3 residues ahead of where the CDR3 ends, so the germline J gene completes it. This sequence joins TRBV20-1 and TRBJ2-5, with 9 bases fitting TRBD1. CDR1 DFQATT and CDR2 SNEGSKA come from the germline V gene (reference sequence). V shed 0 bases and J 2 bases; nucleotides not matched to a gene: 10. The CDR3 spans 17 residues. The CDR3: CSARDHAGQGHQETQYF. CDR3 DNA, as far as it was read: TGCAGTGCTAGAGATCACGCGGGACAGGGCCATCAAGAGACC.

The table lists this clone with many counts. The read ends 3 residues shy of where the CDR3 ends; the end is completed using the germline J gene. Other nucleotide sequences in the sample specify the same CDR3. J is TRBJ1-3 and V is TRBV19; possible D gene TRBD1, 5 bases. The length of the CDR3 is 13 residues. Germline CDR1 LNHDA, CDR2 SQIVND (reference sequence). V shed 3 bases and J shed 6 bases, with 9 bases lying between them. CDR3 bases read: TGTGCCAGTAGTATTCAAGGACAAAACACC. Residues: CASSIQGQNT. The full-length CDR3 reads as CASSIQGQNTIYF.

In its sample, this clone was seen a few times. Read sequence stops 3 residues before the CDR3 end, and the germline J gene provides the missing end. This chain links TRBV19 with TRBJ1-2; D uncertain. There are 14 residues in the CDR3. Germline CDR1 is LNHDA and CDR2 is SQIVND (reference sequence). This CDR3 is CASSPHDSSNDYTF. The sequenced part of the CDR3 DNA is TGTGCCAGTAGTCCCCATGACTCTTCAAATGAC.

This clone has a count of ten or more. The part of the CDR3 DNA that was read is TGTGCCAGCAGATTACTAGCGGGCGGATTCCAAGAGACC. Its protein is CASRLLAGGFQET. The entire CDR3 is CASRLLAGGFQETQYF. V usage is TRBV2 and J usage is TRBJ2-5, with TRBD2 identical over 9 bases. The CDR3 is cut off 3 residues early in the read; its end comes from the germline J gene. Germline-derived CDR1 and CDR2 are SNHLY and FYNNEI. The trim removed 6 bases at V and 1 base at J, leaving 9 bases unmatched. This CDR3 spans 16 amino acids.

This clone was observed at least ten times. The missing CDR3 end, 3 residues past where the read stops, is filled in from the germline J gene. The chain joins TRBV6-1 to TRBJ2-1, with a possible D match to TRBD1 (6 bases). The CDR3 runs to 16 residues. V lost 2 bases and J 3 bases, leaving 14 bases between the germline ends. Germline V gene data show CDR1 as MNHNS and CDR2 as SASEGT. The DNA read from the CDR3 is TGTGCCAGCAGTGAACGAACGGGACAATTCTACAATGAG. Translating gives CASSERTGQFYNE. The full-length CDR3 reads as CASSERTGQFYNEQFF.

This clone has ten or more counts. CDR3 in amino acids: CASSLGLAGLNTGELFF. CDR3 bases read: TGCGCCAGCAGCTTGGGGCTAGCGGGTTTGAACACCGGGGAG. The chain couples TRBV5-1 to TRBJ2-2; the match to TRBD2 covers 8 bases. The read ends 3 residues early relative to the CDR3; the germline J gene fills the gap. Germline V lookup: CDR1 SGHRS, CDR2 YFSETQ. This CDR3 region has 17 residues. V dropped 0 bases and J dropped 1; count of bases not matched to a gene: 5.

Turning to this clone: The read halts 3 residues ahead of the CDR3 end, with the missing end drawn from the germline J gene. The chain couples TRBV19 to TRBJ2-7, with a possible D match to TRBD2 (6 bases). The CDR3 runs 14 residues. The ends were cut back, 5 bases at V and 2 bases at J, with 13 bases in the middle. From germline, CDR1 is LNHDA and CDR2 SQIVND (reference sequence). CDR3 DNA, as far as it was read: TGTGCCAGTAGTGCAACGGGACTCGCCTACGAG. It yields the protein CASSATGLAYE. The CDR3 in full is CASSATGLAYEQYF. The entire variable domain, with the rest obtained from reference TRBV19 and TRBJ2-7, is as follows: DGGITQSPKYLFRKEGQNVTLSCEQNLNHDAMYWYRQDPGQGLRLIYYSQIVNDFQKGDIAEGYSVSREKKESFPLTVTSAQKNPTAFYLCASSATGLAYEQYFGPGTRLTVT.

This clone was picked up many times. The read is 3 residues too short to cover the CDR3 end, so that end is filled in from the germline J gene. The rearrangement links TRBV7-2 to TRBJ1-2; 9 nucleotides align to TRBD1. The germline V gene has CDR1 SGHTA and CDR2 FQGNSA. The CDR3 has 13 amino acids. Here the CDR3 reads CASSPGTGNGYTF. The part of the CDR3 DNA that was read is TGTGCCAGCAGCCCCGGGACAGGGAACGGC. The variable domain in full, with the rest retrieved from reference TRBV7-2 and TRBJ1-2, is GAGVSQSPSNKVTEKGKDVELRCDPISGHTALYWYRQSLGQGLEFLIYFQGNSAPDKSGLPSDRFSAERTGGSVSTLTIQRTQQEDSAVYLCASSPGTGNGYTFGSGTRLTVV.

This clone was observed a few times. The read terminates 3 residues ahead of where the CDR3 ends, so the germline J gene completes it. The rearrangement joins TRBV7-8 to TRBJ1-1; TRBD1 might be the D (5 bases). V lost 0 bases and J 5 bases, leaving 10 bases between the germline ends. The CDR3 sequence is 14 residues long. Per the germline V gene, CDR1 is SGHVS and CDR2 is FQNEAQ. CDR3 region: CASSLAREGTEAFF. The part of the CDR3 DNA that was read is TGTGCCAGCAGCTTAGCCAGGGAGGGAACTGAA.

This clone was counted a few times. A much larger clone lies one base from this, so it may be a read error. The read terminates 3 residues ahead of where the CDR3 ends, so the germline J gene completes it. The sample contains more than one DNA sequence encoding this CDR3. The J gene is TRBJ1-3, the V gene TRBV30, with 7 nucleotides matching TRBD1. Per the germline V gene, CDR1 is GTSNPN and CDR2 is SVGIG (reference sequence). There are 14 residues in the CDR3. The DNA read from the CDR3 is TGTGCCTGGAACAGGGGATTGATCGGAAACACA. It translates to CAWNRGLIGNT. The CDR3, in full, reads CAWNRGLIGNTIYF.

At least ten counts were recorded for this clone. The missing CDR3 end, 3 residues past where the read stops, is filled in from the germline J gene. This chain connects TRBV5-1 to TRBJ2-3; a weak D match, TRBD2 (6 bases). Trimming pared 7 bases from V and 8 bases from J, leaving 8 bases between. This CDR3 is 10 amino acids long. The germline V gene has CDR1 SGHRS and CDR2 YFSETQ. The CDR3 reads CASGTPTQYF. The DNA read from the CDR3 is TGCGCCAGCGGGACTCCTACG.

This clone was detected many times. Read coverage stops 3 residues before the CDR3 terminus; the germline J gene supplies the remainder. This chain links TRBV7-6 with TRBJ2-4, with 8 positions matching TRBD1. From germline, CDR1 is SGHVS and CDR2 FNYEAQ. The CDR3 covers 11 residues. This CDR3 is CASSLDRVQYF. CDR3 DNA, as far as it was read: TGTGCCAGCAGCTTGGACAGGGTT. The full variable domain, its missing parts supplied by reference TRBV7-6 and TRBJ2-4, is GAGVSQSPRYKVTKRGQDVALRCDPISGHVSLYWYRQALGQGPEFLTYFNYEAQQDKSGLPNDRFSAERPEGSISTLTIQRTEQRDSAMYRCASSLDRVQYFGAGTRLSVL.

A note on this clone: The DNA ends 3 residues before the CDR3 does, and the rest of the CDR3 is filled in from the germline J gene. The chain has TRBV19 and TRBJ1-1; no reliable D call. Germline values: CDR1 LNHDA, CDR2 SQIVND (reference sequence). The CDR3 spans 15 residues. Trimming cost V 5 bases and J 0 bases, with 13 bases left between them. CDR3 residues: CASSAMTTMNTEAFF. CDR3 DNA (partial): TGTGCCAGTAGTGCGATGACAACCATGAACACTGAA.

This clone was counted ten times or more. Sequencing ends 3 residues short of the CDR3 end; the germline J gene provides the rest. The chain uses TRBV10-3 and TRBJ2-5; 10 bases agree with TRBD2. There are 16 residues in the CDR3. Trimming removed 4 bases from V and 4 bases from J; junction bases left unmatched: 9. Germline V gene data show CDR1 as ENHRY and CDR2 as SYGVKD. CDR3: CAISGAGGEIRETQYF. Partial CDR3 DNA: TGTGCCATCAGTGGAGCGGGAGGGGAGATTAGAGAGACC.

This clone has ten or more counts. The CDR3 is cut off 3 residues early in the read; its end comes from the germline J gene. The chain has TRBV7-9 and TRBJ2-2, with D unclear. CDR1 SEHNR and CDR2 FQNEAQ come from the germline V gene (reference sequence). This CDR3 comprises 15 residues. V lost 8 bases, J lost 1 base, and 14 bases lay in between. The CDR3 here is CASPPTSGNTGELFF. CDR3 DNA, as far as it was read: TGTGCCAGCCCACCCACATCAGGGAACACCGGGGAG. The full variable domain, with the rest looked up from reference TRBV7-9 and TRBJ2-2, is DTGVSQNPRHKITKRGQNVTFRCDPISEHNRLYWYRQTLGQGPEFLTYFQNEAQLEKSRLLSDRFSAERPKGSFSTLEIQRTEQGDSAMYLCASPPTSGNTGELFFGEGSRLTVL.

This clone was recorded at least ten times. With the read ending 3 residues before the CDR3 end, the germline J gene is used to fill in that end. The genes are TRBV20-1 and TRBJ2-7; D is possibly TRBD1 (6 bases). Germline V gene lookup returns CDR1 DFQATT and CDR2 SNEGSKA (reference sequence). CDR3 length: 14 residues. V lost 5 bases to trimming and J lost 2 bases, with 16 bases between them. The CDR3 region is CSAPLGQIPYEQYF. Partial CDR3 DNA: TGCAGTGCTCCGCTGGGACAAATTCCCTACGAG.

Points on this clone: The sequenced fragment ends 3 residues before the CDR3 boundary, so the rest is inferred from the germline J gene. The gene calls are TRBV7-8 and TRBJ1-2, with no clear D. The CDR3 extends over 16 amino acids. Per the germline V gene, CDR1 is SGHVS and CDR2 is FQNEAQ. The part of the CDR3 DNA that was read is TGTGCCAGCAGCTTGGAAAGACTAGCGTTTTGGGAGACC. It specifies CASSLERLAFWET. The CDR3 in full is CASSLERLAFWETYTF.

This clone appeared many times. The read is 3 residues too short to cover the CDR3 end, so that end is filled in from the germline J gene. V usage is TRBV6-1 and J usage is TRBJ1-2; D may be TRBD1 (5 bases). From germline, CDR1 is MNHNS and CDR2 SASEGT. CDR3 length: 15 amino acids. Trimming removed 1 base from V and 6 bases from J, with 15 bases in between. The CDR3 loop reads CASSEGTPKAHGYTF. The covered CDR3 bases are TGTGCCAGCAGTGAAGGGACACCGAAAGCCCATGGC.